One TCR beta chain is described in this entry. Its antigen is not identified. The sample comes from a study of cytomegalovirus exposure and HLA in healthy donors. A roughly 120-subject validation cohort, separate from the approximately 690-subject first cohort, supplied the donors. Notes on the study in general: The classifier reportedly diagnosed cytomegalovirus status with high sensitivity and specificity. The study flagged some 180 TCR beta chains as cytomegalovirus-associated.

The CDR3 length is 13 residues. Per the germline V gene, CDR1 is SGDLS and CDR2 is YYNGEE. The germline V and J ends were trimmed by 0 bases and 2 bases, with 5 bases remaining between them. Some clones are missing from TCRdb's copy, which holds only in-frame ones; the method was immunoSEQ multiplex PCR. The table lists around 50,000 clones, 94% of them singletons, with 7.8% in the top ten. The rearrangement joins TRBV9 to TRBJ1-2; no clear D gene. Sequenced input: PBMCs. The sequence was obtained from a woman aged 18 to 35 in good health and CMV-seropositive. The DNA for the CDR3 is TGTGCCAGCAGCGTAGGGCAGAACTATGGCTACACCTTC. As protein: CASSVGQNYGYTF.